Presented here are 9 T cell receptor beta chains from one specimen sequenced in a study of type 1 and type 2 diabetes patients. Genomic DNA was the PCR template. The TCR beta CDR3 region was amplified using 30 forward and 13 reverse primers. MiXCR, run by TCRdb on the multiplex PCR reads, gives a single entry per CDR3 protein. The profile shows around 300,000 distinct CDR3 sequences, approximately 45% of them singletons. Material: peripheral blood mononuclear cells (PBMCs). The receptors here all came from a man aged 18 to 30 with type 2 diabetes.

The chain recombines TRBV2 with TRBJ2-3; possible D gene TRBD2, 6 bases. There are 14 residues in the CDR3. V lost 6 bases and J 2 bases, leaving 12 bases between the germline ends. Germline V gene sequence: CDR1 SNHLY, CDR2 FYNNEI. The DNA for the CDR3 is TGTGCCAGCAGAGGAGGGACGGACACAGATACGCAGTATTTT. This codes for CASRGGTDTDTQYF.

The chain links TRBV12-3 or TRBV12-4 to TRBJ2-1; D might be TRBD1 (5 bases). V was trimmed by 1 base and J by 1 base, leaving 11 bases between them. This CDR3 contains 16 residues. CDR3 protein: CASSLGQGGSYNEQFF. In nucleotides, the CDR3 is TGTGCCAGCAGTTTAGGGCAGGGTGGGTCCTACAATGAGCAGTTCTTC.

This rearrangement joins TRBV10-2 to TRBJ2-7, with no clear D. CDR1 WSHSY and CDR2 SAAADI come from the germline V gene. This CDR3 comprises 12 residues. V was pared by 5 bases and J by 4 bases, with 9 bases between. CDR3 residues: CASSTLVYEQYF. CDR3 nucleotides: TGCGCCAGCAGTACTCTAGTTTACGAGCAGTACTTC.

Of note for this clonotype: A much more abundant neighbour one base away suggests this may be a read error. The rearrangement joins TRBV10-2 to TRBJ1-2, with D unresolved. Deletions cut 4 bases from V and 4 bases from J, with 25 bases between. This CDR3 is 18 amino acids long. Looked up from germline, CDR1 is WSHSY and CDR2 is SAAADI. In DNA form, the CDR3 reads TGCGCCAGCAGTGTAGAGAGGAGATGGGTAGAATTCCTCTATGGCTACACCTTC. Protein product: CASSVERRWVEFLYGYTF.

About this clonotype: The germline gene is not matched at one end of the junction; a read error may be the cause. The rearrangement joins TRBV19 to TRBJ2-7; TRBD2 aligns across 8 bases. CDR1 and CDR2 (germline): LNHDA, SQIVND (reference sequence). CDR3 length: 13 amino acids. The DNA of the CDR3 is TGCAGCGTTATAGCGGGGAACTCCTACGAGCAGTACTTC. This translates into CSVIAGNSYEQYF.

The V call is TRBV6-5, the J call TRBJ1-4; D call uncertain. This CDR3 has 12 residues. The germline V gene encodes CDR1 MNHEY and CDR2 SVGAGI. The ends were cut back, 5 bases at V and 11 bases at J, with 12 bases in the middle. CDR3 in amino acids: CASSDGDTKLFF. CDR3 sequence (DNA): TGTGCCAGCAGTGACGGAGACACCAAACTGTTTTTT.

The chain recombines TRBV30 with TRBJ2-3; no clear D. Looked up from germline, CDR1 is GTSNPN and CDR2 is SVGIG (reference sequence). Trimming removed 0 bases from V and 2 bases from J, with 9 bases in between. The CDR3 runs 14 residues. The DNA for the CDR3 is TGTGCCTGGAGTGTACTGGGGAACACAGATACGCAGTATTTT. This translates into CAWSVLGNTDTQYF.

The rearrangement uses TRBV24-1 and TRBJ2-2; perhaps TRBD2 as D (6 bases). Trimming took 0 bases from V and 4 from J, leaving 11 bases between them. CDR1 and CDR2 from the germline V gene are KGHDR and SFDVKD. This CDR3 contains 16 residues. The CDR3: CATSDLGRGATGELFF. In nucleotides, the CDR3 is TGTGCCACCAGTGATTTGGGGCGGGGAGCCACCGGGGAGCTGTTTTTT.

The gene calls are TRBV7-6 and TRBJ1-6, with D uncertain. Between the trimmed V and J ends, which lost 2 bases and 8 bases, there was a span of 7 bases. Germline CDR1 SGHVS, CDR2 FNYEAQ. The CDR3 has 13 residues. The DNA for the CDR3 is TGTGCCAGCAGCTTATCGAAGGATTCACCCCTCCACTTT. It translates to CASSLSKDSPLHF.